Below are 2 T cell receptor beta chains sequenced from a single sample in a study of low-dose radiotherapy and immunotherapy resistance in tumors. Covering alpha and beta chains, TRAV- and TRBV-specific primers were used for the first-strand cDNA. Both a constant-region primer and a V-primer adapter served to amplify TCRs across approximately 19 PCR cycles. In TCRdb, the reads were re-called with MiXCR into one record per CDR3 protein. The table records some 15,000 distinct CDR3 sequences, 49% of them present only once. These receptors came from a human donor with advanced metastatic prostate, ovarian, gallbladder or colorectal cancer (not recorded which). This table probably holds off-target reads from a library built for another chain.

The chain couples TRBV30 to TRBJ2-3; 10 bases are a match to TRBD2. The CDR3 loop spans 13 amino acids. The V and J ends lost 8 bases and 8 bases, in that order; junction bases with no gene match: 10. The germline CDR1 and CDR2 sequences are GTSNPN and SVGIG (reference sequence). This CDR3 reads CATGSGRASTQYF. The CDR3 nucleotides are TGTGCCACCGGAAGCGGGAGGGCCAGTACGCAGTATTTT.

This rearrangement joins TRBV7-6 to TRBJ1-2; TRBD1 matches 10 bases. After removal of 5 bases from V and 7 bases from J, the junction contained 4 bases not matched to a gene. CDR3 length equals 13 residues. CDR1 and CDR2 from the germline V gene are SGHVS and FNYEAQ. DNA of the CDR3: TGTGCCAGCAGCCGGGACAGGGGTTTTGGCTACACCTTC. Protein product: CASSRDRGFGYTF.